The rows below give T cell receptor beta chains drawn from one sample of a study of memory CD4+ T cells and cytomegalovirus serostatus. Sequencing was performed with immunoSEQ multiplex PCR; in TCRdb, only in-frame clones are kept and a portion is missing. There are under 40,000 clones in the sample; 79% occur only once, and over 4.5% lies in the top ten. The sample consisted of memory CD4+ T cells from blood. Source of these receptors: an adult in good health and CMV-seropositive. CDR3s include the opening cysteine and the closing phenylalanine or tryptophan. D genes are given only for firm matches. Size tells how often a clone was seen (once, few, many) or the class of an expanded clone, and some rows leave it out.

V gene	D gene	clone size	J gene	CDR3 DNA	CDR3 protein
TRBV2	.	few	TRBJ1-2	TGTGCCAGCAGTGAAGGGCTCCTTTATGGCTACACCTTC	CASSEGLLYGYTF
TRBV9	.	.	TRBJ1-5	TGTGCCTCCTACCGAAGACAGGATAGCAATCAGCCCCAGCATTTT	CASYRRQDSNQPQHF
TRBV18	TRBD1	.	TRBJ1-2	TGTGCCAGCTCACCAGGGACAGAAGCTAACTATGGCTACACCTTC	CASSPGTEANYGYTF
TRBV9	.	.	TRBJ2-5	TGTGCCAGCAGCCCTCAAGACGGTCTCCAAGAGACCCAGTACTTC	CASSPQDGLQETQYF
TRBV29-1	.	.	TRBJ2-2	TGCAGCGCCAAGGAGGGCACTTACACCGGGGAGCTGTTTTTT	CSAKEGTYTGELFF
TRBV7-2	TRBD2	.	TRBJ2-3	TGTGCCAGCAGCTTAGGACTAGCGGGAGGGCCGGCGAATACGCAGTATTTT	CASSLGLAGGPANTQYF
TRBV4-3	TRBD2	.	TRBJ2-2	TGCGCCAGCAGCCAAGGCGGGGGGGCAGCCGGGGAGCTGTTTTTT	CASSQGGGAAGELFF
TRBV6-5	TRBD1	.	TRBJ1-2	TGTGCCAGCAGCGACAGGGTGGGCTACACCTTC	CASSDRVGYTF
TRBV28	TRBD1	.	TRBJ1-2	TGTGCCAGCAGTCATGGGACAGAAGTATCCTATGGCTACACCTTC	CASSHGTEVSYGYTF
TRBV5-1	.	.	TRBJ1-1	TGCGCCAGCAGCTTGTATGGGGGCACTGAAGCTTTCTTT	CASSLYGGTEAFF
TRBV7-2	.	.	TRBJ2-6	TGTGCCAGCAGCTTGGGGTTTGGGGCAGGGGAGGCTGGGGCCAACGTCCTGACTTTC	CASSLGFGAGEAGANVLTF
TRBV6-5	.	once	TRBJ2-1	TGTGCCAGCAGTTACTCTGCTAGCTTGGGTGAGCAGTTCTTC	CASSYSASLGEQFF
TRBV5-4	TRBD2	.	TRBJ2-1	TGTGCCAGCAGCCACAACAGCGGGACCTCCTACAATGAGCAGTTCTTC	CASSHNSGTSYNEQFF